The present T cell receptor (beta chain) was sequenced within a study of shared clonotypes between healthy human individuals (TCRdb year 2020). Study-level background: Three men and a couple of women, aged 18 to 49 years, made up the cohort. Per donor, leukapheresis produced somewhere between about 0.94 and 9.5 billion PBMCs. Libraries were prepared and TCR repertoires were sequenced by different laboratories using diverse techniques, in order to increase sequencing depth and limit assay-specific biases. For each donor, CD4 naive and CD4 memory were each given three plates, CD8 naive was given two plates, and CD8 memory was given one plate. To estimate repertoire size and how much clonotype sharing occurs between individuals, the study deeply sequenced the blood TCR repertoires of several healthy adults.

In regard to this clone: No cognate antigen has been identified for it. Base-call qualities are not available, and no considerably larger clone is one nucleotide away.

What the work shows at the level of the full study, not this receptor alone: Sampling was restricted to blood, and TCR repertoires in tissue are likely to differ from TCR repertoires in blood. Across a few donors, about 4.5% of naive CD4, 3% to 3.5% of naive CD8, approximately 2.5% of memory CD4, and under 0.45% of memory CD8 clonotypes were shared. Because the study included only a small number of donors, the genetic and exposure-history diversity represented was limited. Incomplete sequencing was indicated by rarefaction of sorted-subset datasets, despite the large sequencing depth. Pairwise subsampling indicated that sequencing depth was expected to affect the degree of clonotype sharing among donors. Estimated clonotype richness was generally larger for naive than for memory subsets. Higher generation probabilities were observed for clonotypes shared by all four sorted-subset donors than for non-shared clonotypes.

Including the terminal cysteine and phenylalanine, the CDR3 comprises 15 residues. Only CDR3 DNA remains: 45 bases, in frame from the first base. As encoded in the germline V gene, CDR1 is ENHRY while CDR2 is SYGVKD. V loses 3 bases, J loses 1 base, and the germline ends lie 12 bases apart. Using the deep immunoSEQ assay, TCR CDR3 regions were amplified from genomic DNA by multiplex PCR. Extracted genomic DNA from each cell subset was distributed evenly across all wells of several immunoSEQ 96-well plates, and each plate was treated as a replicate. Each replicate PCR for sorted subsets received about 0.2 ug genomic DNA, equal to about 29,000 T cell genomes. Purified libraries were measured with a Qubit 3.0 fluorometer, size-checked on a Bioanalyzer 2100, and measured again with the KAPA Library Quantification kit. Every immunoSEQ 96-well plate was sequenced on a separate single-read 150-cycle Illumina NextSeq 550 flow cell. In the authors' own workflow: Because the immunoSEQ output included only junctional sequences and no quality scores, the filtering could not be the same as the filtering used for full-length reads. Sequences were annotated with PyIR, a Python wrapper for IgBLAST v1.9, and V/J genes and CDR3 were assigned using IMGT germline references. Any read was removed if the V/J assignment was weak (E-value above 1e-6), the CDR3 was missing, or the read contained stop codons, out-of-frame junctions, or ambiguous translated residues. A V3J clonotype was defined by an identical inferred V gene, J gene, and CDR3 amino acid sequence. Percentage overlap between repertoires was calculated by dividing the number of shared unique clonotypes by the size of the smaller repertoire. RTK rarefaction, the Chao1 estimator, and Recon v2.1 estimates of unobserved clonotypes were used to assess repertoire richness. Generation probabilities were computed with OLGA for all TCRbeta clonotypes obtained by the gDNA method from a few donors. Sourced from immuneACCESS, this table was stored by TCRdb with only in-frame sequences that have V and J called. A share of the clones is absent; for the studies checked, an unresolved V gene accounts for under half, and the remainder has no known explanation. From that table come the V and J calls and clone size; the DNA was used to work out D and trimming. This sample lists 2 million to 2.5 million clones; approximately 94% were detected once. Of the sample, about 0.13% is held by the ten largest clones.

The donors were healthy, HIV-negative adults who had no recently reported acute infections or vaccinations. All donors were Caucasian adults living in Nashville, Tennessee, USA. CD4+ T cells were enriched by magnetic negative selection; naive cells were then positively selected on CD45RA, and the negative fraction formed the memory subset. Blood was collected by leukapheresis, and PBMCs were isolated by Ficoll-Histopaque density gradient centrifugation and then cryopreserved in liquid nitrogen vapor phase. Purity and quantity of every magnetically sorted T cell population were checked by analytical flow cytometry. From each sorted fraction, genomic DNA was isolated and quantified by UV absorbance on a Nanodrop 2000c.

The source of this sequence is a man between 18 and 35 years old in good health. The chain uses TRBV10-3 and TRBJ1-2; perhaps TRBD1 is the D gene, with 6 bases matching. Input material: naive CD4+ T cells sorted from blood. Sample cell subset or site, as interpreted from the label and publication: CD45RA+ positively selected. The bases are TGTGCCATCAGTGATCGACAGGATCTTAACTATGGCTACACCTTC. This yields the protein CAISDRQDLNYGYTF.